A single T cell receptor (beta chain) is shown here with its context. The entry originates in a study of blood T cell repertoires in COVID-19. Across the whole study: The United States, Italy and Spain provided the acute and convalescent COVID-19 samples. T cells, B-cell-depleted T cells, or PBMCs provided the cDNA or gDNA that served as material.

TCRdb's copy holds only in-frame clones and misses some; the assay was immunoSEQ multiplex PCR. The profile shows 300,000 to 350,000 clones, 90% to 95% of them singletons. Researchers sorted participants into cohorts using their self-reported clinical history. The study recruited exposed participants who had met a COVID-19 case within 2 weeks before entry. The CDR3 contains 14 residues. Germline CDR1 is LNHDA and CDR2 is SQIVND (reference sequence). Trimming pared 5 bases from V and 10 bases from J, leaving 20 bases between. The sequence derives from a woman aged 25 to 39 who had been exposed to COVID-19. Material for sequencing was PBMCs or T cells enriched from blood (not recorded which). The chain uses TRBV19 and TRBJ1-1; D is unresolved. The CDR3 nucleotides are TGTGCCAGTAGTCAACGGGAAGGAACCCCCACAGCTTTCTTT. This codes for CASSQREGTPTAFF.